A selection of T cell receptor beta chains follows, all from one sample in a study of blood T cell dynamics during melanoma immunotherapy. Libraries were prepared by immunoSEQ multiplex PCR; TCRdb keeps only in-frame clonotypes and omits some of them. There are about 12,000 clones in the sample; about four fifths occur only once, and roughly 8.9% lies in the top ten. The material sequenced was blood, taken from a patient treated with checkpoint blockade. Receptors were obtained from a human donor with melanoma. CDR3s include the opening cysteine and the closing phenylalanine or tryptophan. The D gene is left open where the match is weak. Expanded clones get a size class; other rows say once, few or many, or leave the size out.

CDR3 length: 17
clone size: few
V gene: TRBV28
D gene: TRBD2
J gene: TRBJ2-2
CDR3 DNA: TGTGCCAGCAGTTCCCTGATAGCGGGAGGTTCCGCCGGGGAGCTGTTTTTT
CDR3 protein: CASSSLIAGGSAGELFF

CDR3 length: 14
clone size: few
V gene: TRBV4-3
D gene: TRBD1
J gene: TRBJ1-1
CDR3 DNA: TGCGCCAGCAGCCAAGGACAGGGACACACTGAAGCTTTCTTT
CDR3 protein: CASSQGQGHTEAFF

CDR3 length: 14
clone size: .
V gene: TRBV2
D gene: .
J gene: TRBJ2-1
CDR3 DNA: TGTGCCAGCGGGGGGACCAACTCCTACAATGAGCAGTTCTTC
CDR3 protein: CASGGTNSYNEQFF

CDR3 length: 15
clone size: .
V gene: TRBV30
D gene: TRBD2
J gene: TRBJ2-3
CDR3 DNA: TGTGCCTGGAGTATTCCTAGCGGGAATGGGGATACGCAGTATTTT
CDR3 protein: CAWSIPSGNGDTQYF

CDR3 length: 18
clone size: .
V gene: TRBV19
D gene: .
J gene: TRBJ1-5
CDR3 DNA: TGTGCCAGTAGTCCTCGTACAGGAATGAGGGAGCTAAATCAGCCCCAGCATTTT
CDR3 protein: CASSPRTGMRELNQPQHF

CDR3 length: 17
clone size: .
V gene: TRBV19
D gene: TRBD2
J gene: TRBJ2-3
CDR3 DNA: TGTGCCAGTAGTATGGATTTAGCGGGAACCCGCACAGATACGCAGTATTTT
CDR3 protein: CASSMDLAGTRTDTQYF

CDR3 length: 15
clone size: .
V gene: TRBV7-2
D gene: .
J gene: TRBJ1-1
CDR3 DNA: TGTGCCAGCAGCCAAGGACAGACCATGAACACTGAAGCTTTCTTT
CDR3 protein: CASSQGQTMNTEAFF

CDR3 length: 13
clone size: .
V gene: TRBV11-2
D gene: .
J gene: TRBJ2-5
CDR3 DNA: TGTGCCAGCAGCCCACCAAGCCAAGAGACCCAGTACTTC
CDR3 protein: CASSPPSQETQYF

CDR3 length: 13
clone size: .
V gene: TRBV7-9
D gene: TRBD2
J gene: TRBJ2-1
CDR3 DNA: TGTGCCACCGGTCGACTAGCGTTTTATGAGCAGTTCTTC
CDR3 protein: CATGRLAFYEQFF

CDR3 length: 15
clone size: .
V gene: TRBV19
D gene: .
J gene: TRBJ1-4
CDR3 DNA: TGTGCCAGTACCGTTGGCAGGGTAAAGGATGAAAAACTGTTTTTT
CDR3 protein: CASTVGRVKDEKLFF

CDR3 length: 15
clone size: once
V gene: TRBV28
D gene: TRBD1
J gene: TRBJ1-6
CDR3 DNA: TGTGCCAGCAGTTTAGGGACAGGGGGCGACTCACCCCTCCACTTT
CDR3 protein: CASSLGTGGDSPLHF

CDR3 length: 14
clone size: once
V gene: TRBV5-4
D gene: .
J gene: TRBJ2-7
CDR3 DNA: TGTGCCAGCAGCTTGAAAAGCGGGCCCCACGAGCAGTACTTC
CDR3 protein: CASSLKSGPHEQYF

CDR3 length: 14
clone size: .
V gene: TRBV9
D gene: .
J gene: TRBJ2-3
CDR3 DNA: TGTGCCAGCAGCGAGAGCGGCTCCACAGATACGCAGTATTTT
CDR3 protein: CASSESGSTDTQYF

CDR3 length: 16
clone size: .
V gene: TRBV10-3
D gene: TRBD1
J gene: TRBJ2-2
CDR3 DNA: TGTGCCACGCCCGGGACAGGGGGCGCGGGCACCGGGGAGCTGTTTTTT
CDR3 protein: CATPGTGGAGTGELFF

CDR3 length: 12
clone size: .
V gene: TRBV2
D gene: .
J gene: TRBJ2-7
CDR3 DNA: TGTGCCAGCAGTGAGTTTGGATACGAGCAGTACTTC
CDR3 protein: CASSEFGYEQYF

CDR3 length: 15
clone size: .
V gene: TRBV7-9
D gene: TRBD1
J gene: TRBJ2-1
CDR3 DNA: TGTGCCAGCAGCTCCCGGACAGGGGTATGGAATGAGCAGTTCTTC
CDR3 protein: CASSSRTGVWNEQFF

CDR3 length: 15
clone size: few
V gene: TRBV7-2
D gene: TRBD1
J gene: TRBJ1-6
CDR3 DNA: TGTGCCAGCAGCTCCGGACAGGGAGGGTCTTCACCCCTCCACTTT
CDR3 protein: CASSSGQGGSSPLHF